This T cell receptor (beta chain) was sequenced in a study of shared clonotypes between healthy human individuals. CDR1 is KGHSH, CDR2 LQKENI, per germline. This CDR3 is 13 amino acids long. V lost 6 bases to trimming and J lost 5 bases, with 13 bases between them. In the CD4+ fraction, cells were divided into CD45RA+ naive and CD45RA-negative memory subsets. Clones were sequenced by immunoSEQ multiplex PCR, and TCRdb holds only the in-frame ones, with some missing. The table records roughly 2.2 million clones, more than 80% of them present only once. General study findings and limits: On the whole, naive subsets had larger estimated richness than memory subsets had.

For this clone: The target antigen is unknown.

The source is a man between 18 and 35 years old in good health. Some clones in this sample may be carry-over from other donors' samples. The chain links TRBV18 to TRBJ1-2, with unresolved D. The sample was naive CD4+ T cells from PBMCs. Indicated subset: CD45RA+ positively selected. The CDR3 DNA follows: TGTGCCAGCTCTGCCCTCGGAGTTTATGGCTACACCTTC. It yields the protein CASSALGVYGYTF. Based on the CDR3 plus reference TRBV18 and TRBJ1-2, the full variable domain is NAGVMQNPRHLVRRRGQEARLRCSPMKGHSHVYWYRQLPEEGLKFMVYLQKENIIDESGMPKERFSAEFPKEGPSILRIQQVVRGDSAAYFCASSALGVYGYTFGSGTRLTVV.